The present T cell receptor beta chain was sequenced within a study of T-cell memory formation after mild COVID-19. Findings of the study overall: What remained unconfirmed was the SARS-CoV-2 specificity of second-wave clones peaking on day 37.

This CDR3 is built from 12 residues. In germline, CDR1 is WSHSY, CDR2 SAAADI. Amplification by 5'RACE using constant-segment primers produced TCR alpha and TCR beta cDNA libraries that carried sample barcodes and UMIs. TCRdb passed the 5' RACE reads through MiXCR, listing each CDR3 protein once. Here the sample spans about 340,000 distinct CDR3 sequences, approximately 15% being singletons. About this clonotype itself: The antigen is not known. One end of the junction fails to match germline, which may point to a read error.

This sequence was found in a man aged 18 to 35 who had mild COVID-19 (a few samples of this study predate the infection). Cell type and time point are not known. Sequenced: PBMCs or a T cell subset sorted from them (not recorded which). The chain joins TRBV10-2 to TRBJ2-1; 8 bases map to TRBD2. The CDR3, as DNA: TGCGCCAGCAGTGTATCACTAGCGGTCGTGGTCTTC. It translates to CASSVSLAVVVF.